Listed below are T cell receptor beta chains from one sample, sequenced in a study of vaccination and CD4 T cells after COVID-19. TCRdb ran MiXCR on the PCR reads and lists one entry per CDR3 protein. The data contain several thousand distinct CDR3 sequences, just over 20% of them singletons. These TCRs' antigens remain unknown. Material: CD4+ T cells from blood, cultured in vitro. The receptor set was obtained from a human donor who had recovered from COVID-19. The CDR3 runs from the conserved cysteine through the conserved F or W. D genes are given only for firm matches.

TRBD1 TRBV10-3 CAIMGQKETEAFF
- TRBV7-2 CASSSIRDGISYEQYF
TRBD2 TRBV12-3/TRBV12-4 CASSYGLAGGRDTQYF
- TRBV5-4 CASSLGGHLTDTQYF
- TRBV3-1 CASSVRVRGDTEAFF
- TRBV12-3/TRBV12-4 CASSSLTGTEAFF
- TRBV6-1 CASSRFRDTEAFF
TRBD2 TRBV19 CASSGIAGENYNEQFF
TRBD1 TRBV19 CASSPGTGWGETQYF
- TRBV2 CASSLRGEAFF
- TRBV2 CASKQGYHEQYF
- TRBV4-1 CASSQGGQGAGNTIYF
TRBD1 TRBV30 CAWGTGSGYTF
TRBD2 TRBV19 CASSRSSGGQAKNIQYF
- TRBV7-8 CASSSLGVGGTDTQYF
- TRBV11-1 CASSLGVRETQYF